The 25 T cell receptor beta chains listed next were all sequenced from one sample in a study of PD-1 blockade in mismatch repair-deficient tumors. Only in-frame clones appear in the TCRdb table, and some are missing; sequencing was by immunoSEQ multiplex PCR. The sample has roughly 70,000 clones; 60% to 80% are singletons. This specimen was peripheral blood, taken 2 weeks after starting pembrolizumab. Every receptor here comes from an adult with mismatch repair-deficient cancer.

CDR3 sequence: CASSLGASGNTGELFF. The CDR3 DNA sequence: TGCGCCAGCAGCTTGGGGGCTAGCGGTAACACCGGGGAGCTGTTTTTT. The V call is TRBV5-1, the J call TRBJ2-2, with TRBD2 matching over 7 bases. This CDR3 is built from 16 residues. The J segment lost 2 bases and the V segment lost 0 bases, leaving 4 bases of the junction unmatched. CDR1 and CDR2 from the germline V gene are SGHRS and YFSETQ.

The chain has TRBV6-5 and TRBJ2-3; the D gene is possibly TRBD2 (5 bases). The germline V gene has CDR1 MNHEY and CDR2 SVGAGI. The length of the CDR3 is 14 residues. Deletions cut 2 bases from V and 0 bases from J, with 6 bases between. As DNA, the CDR3 is TGTGCCAGCAGTTACGGACTTAGCACAGATACGCAGTATTTT. This codes for CASSYGLSTDTQYF.

This clone was counted once. One junction end does not reproduce the germline sequence, and a read error may be involved. The chain uses TRBV7-7 and TRBJ2-7; 11 bases fit TRBD2. CDR1 is SSHAT and CDR2 is FNYEAQ in the germline V gene (reference sequence). The CDR3 is 15 residues long. The CDR3 spells CASSQGLAETYEQYF. CDR3 nucleotide sequence: TGTGCTAGCAGCCAGGGACTAGCGGAAACCTACGAGCAGTACTTC.

The genes are TRBV30 and TRBJ1-1; D might be TRBD1 (5 bases). The CDR3 covers 13 residues. The ends were cut back, 3 bases at V and 1 base at J, with 9 bases in the middle. Per the germline V gene, CDR1 is GTSNPN and CDR2 is SVGIG (reference sequence). CDR3 nucleotides: TGTGCCTGGAGGGGGCAGGCGAACACTGAAGCTTTCTTT. Its translation: CAWRGQANTEAFF.

The V gene is TRBV27, the J gene TRBJ2-3, with 10 bases matching TRBD2. The CDR3 extends over 16 amino acids. The germline gives CDR1 MNHEY, CDR2 SMNVEV (reference sequence). Trimming removed 5 bases from V and 3 bases from J; junction bases left unmatched: 8. The CDR3 here is CASSPLAGAGTDTQYF. DNA of the CDR3: TGTGCCAGCAGTCCCCTAGCGGGAGCTGGGACAGATACGCAGTATTTT.

The rearrangement uses TRBV29-1 and TRBJ2-5; 7 nucleotides match TRBD1. Germline-derived CDR1 and CDR2 are SQVTM and ANQGSEA. V gave up 4 bases and J gave up 5 bases; unmatched junction bases: 7. The CDR3 loop spans 13 amino acids. The CDR3 spells CSVVGTVSETQYF. In DNA form, the CDR3 reads TGCAGCGTTGTCGGGACAGTGTCGGAGACCCAGTACTTC. The variable domain in full, with the rest retrieved from reference TRBV29-1 and TRBJ2-5, is SAVISQKPSRDICQRGTSLTIQCQVDSQVTMMFWYRQQPGQSLTLIATANQGSEATYESGFVIDKFPISRPNLTFSTLTVSNMSPEDSSIYLCSVVGTVSETQYFGPGTRLLVL.

This chain links TRBV23-1 with TRBJ2-2, with TRBD2 matching 13 bases. TRBV23-1 is sorted into the ORF group, with uncertain function. The CDR3 spans 18 residues. The V gene end was trimmed by 7 bases and the J gene end by 3 bases; junction bases not matched to a gene: 11. The CDR3 DNA reads as TGCGCCAGCACCAGAGGACTAGCGGGAGAGCGAGACACCGGGGAGCTGTTTTTT. Translating gives CASTRGLAGERDTGELFF.

This rearrangement joins TRBV30 to TRBJ1-4; D unresolved. Germline V gives CDR1 GTSNPN, CDR2 SVGIG (reference sequence). The V and J ends lost 5 bases and 8 bases respectively, with 9 bases between them. CDR3 length: 11 amino acids. The CDR3 is CAWGNSEKLFF. CDR3 DNA: TGTGCCTGGGGGAATTCGGAAAAACTGTTTTTT.

The chain has TRBV27 and TRBJ1-4; 9 bases are a match to TRBD1. With V trimmed by 5 bases and J by 4 bases, 5 bases remained unmatched. CDR1 and CDR2 from the germline V gene are MNHEY and SMNVEV (reference sequence). The CDR3 runs 15 residues. For the CDR3, the DNA is TGTGCCAGCAGTAGGCCGGGACAGGGTAATGAAAAACTGTTTTTT. As protein: CASSRPGQGNEKLFF.

The chain uses TRBV4-3 and TRBJ2-5; possible D gene TRBD1, 5 bases. The V end lost 1 base, the J end lost 2 bases, and 20 bases lay between the germline ends. The germline V gene has CDR1 LGHNA and CDR2 YSLEER. CDR3 size: 18 residues. The CDR3 loop is CASSQGSYRTTGQETQYF. The CDR3 coding sequence is TGCGCCAGCAGCCAAGGGTCCTACAGGACAACAGGACAAGAGACCCAGTACTTC.

The chain joins TRBV19 to TRBJ1-2; no definite D call. Per germline, CDR1 LNHDA and CDR2 SQIVND (reference sequence). V lost 7 bases and J lost 3, with 21 bases in between. The CDR3 has 16 amino acids. CDR3 sequence reads: CASTMEGGRTHYGYTF. In nucleotides, the CDR3 is TGTGCCAGTACTATGGAGGGCGGGCGGACGCACTATGGCTACACCTTC.

This chain links TRBV7-6 with TRBJ2-5, with 7 bases fitting TRBD1. Germline lookup yields CDR1 SGHVS and CDR2 FNYEAQ. Unmatched junction bases numbered 11, after V lost 6 bases and J lost 4 bases. The CDR3 has 15 amino acids. CDR3 protein: CASRSYRGRRETQYF. In DNA, the CDR3 is TGTGCCAGCAGATCCTACAGGGGTAGGCGAGAGACCCAGTACTTC.

The chain is built from TRBV9 and TRBJ2-3; TRBD1 is a possible D gene (6 bases). Trimming took off 3 bases at V and 4 bases at J, with 12 bases between the two ends. Germline V lookup: CDR1 SGDLS, CDR2 YYNGEE. This CDR3 comprises 14 residues. CDR3 coding DNA: TGTGCCAGCAGCGCAGGGGACCGGGCAGATACGCAGTATTTT. Amino acids: CASSAGDRADTQYF. The complete variable domain, with remaining parts taken from reference TRBV9 and TRBJ2-3, reads DSGVTQTPKHLITATGQRVTLRCSPRSGDLSVYWYQQSLDQGLQFLIQYYNGEERAKGNILERFSAQQFPDLHSELNLSSLELGDSALYFCASSAGDRADTQYFGPGTRLTVL.

Only a few counts were recorded for this clone. V and J are TRBV7-2 and TRBJ2-3, with 11 nucleotides matching TRBD2. Per the germline V gene, CDR1 is SGHTA and CDR2 is FQGNSA. The V and J ends lost 1 base and 6 bases, in that order; junction bases with no gene match: 15. CDR3 length: 19 residues. The CDR3 region has the DNA TGTGCCAGCAGCTTAGAGGTCACGTTAGCGGGAGGGCCGAGGGATACGCAGTATTTT. Residues: CASSLEVTLAGGPRDTQYF.

The rearrangement links TRBV5-8 to TRBJ2-4; D gene uncertain. CDR3 size: 10 residues. V dropped 3 bases and J dropped 10 bases, with 5 bases sitting between them. Per germline, CDR1 SGHTS and CDR2 YDEGEE. This CDR3 is CASSSTIQYF. CDR3 DNA sequence: TGTGCCAGCAGCTCCACTATTCAGTACTTC. Full variable domain (missing parts from reference TRBV5-8 and TRBJ2-4): EAGVTQSPTHLIKTRGQQATLRCSPISGHTSVYWYQQALGLGLQFLLWYDEGEERNRGNFPPRFSGRQFPNYSSELNVNALELEDSALYLCASSSTIQYFGAGTRLSVL.

The chain employs TRBV5-1 and TRBJ2-1; D is unresolved. CDR3 size: 15 residues. V was shortened by 0 bases and J by 0 bases, with 7 bases between the two germline ends. Germline V CDR1 and CDR2: SGHRS, YFSETQ. The CDR3: CASSLVARSYNEQFF. The CDR3 nucleotides are TGCGCCAGCAGCTTGGTGGCCCGCTCCTACAATGAGCAGTTCTTC.

V is TRBV4-3 and J is TRBJ2-7; D may be TRBD2 (5 bases). This CDR3 region has 16 residues. Germline CDR1 LGHNA, CDR2 YSLEER. The V and J ends lost 4 bases and 4 bases respectively, with 20 bases between them. The CDR3 bases are TGCGCCAGCAGCCCATTAGTGGGAGTCTCAATGTACGAGCAGTACTTC. This translates into CASSPLVGVSMYEQYF.

The V and J genes are TRBV25-1 and TRBJ1-2, with D perhaps TRBD1 (6 bases). The V end was cut by 2 bases, the J end by 5 bases, with 12 bases between. The V gene's germline CDR1 is MGHDK and CDR2 SYGVNS. CDR3 length: 14 amino acids. DNA for the CDR3: TGTGCCAGCAGTGAAACAGGGCCACCATATGGCTACACCTTC. Translation: CASSETGPPYGYTF.

The CDR3 coding sequence is TGTGCCAGCAGTTTCTTGTGGGTAGGCACCGGGGAGCTGTTTTTT. Protein: CASSFLWVGTGELFF. The chain joins TRBV27 to TRBJ2-2; D ambiguous. V was trimmed by 3 bases and J by 4 bases, leaving 12 bases between them. The CDR3 runs to 15 residues. The germline V gene has CDR1 MNHEY and CDR2 SMNVEV (reference sequence).

The chain couples TRBV6-1 to TRBJ1-2; D gene ambiguous. Per germline, CDR1 MNHNS and CDR2 SASEGT. Trimming pared 5 bases from V and 8 bases from J, leaving 9 bases between. The CDR3 totals 11 residues. The chain's CDR3 is CASSLPPGYTF. As DNA, the CDR3 is TGTGCCAGCAGTCTCCCCCCGGGCTACACCTTC.

The J gene is TRBJ2-1, the V gene TRBV11-2; TRBD2 aligns across 7 bases. The CDR3 contains 16 residues. The V gene's germline CDR1 is SGHAT and CDR2 FQNNGV. V lost 5 bases, J lost 4 bases, and 11 bases stayed unmatched. The CDR3 protein is CASSPGSLGGYNEQFF. In DNA form, the CDR3 reads TGTGCCAGCAGCCCCGGTTCCTTGGGAGGGTACAATGAGCAGTTCTTC.

The CDR3 DNA reads as TGTGCCAGCAGCTTGGCAACTGACACAGATACGCAGTATTTT. Its translation: CASSLATDTDTQYF. The J gene is TRBJ2-3, the V gene TRBV7-9; D is uncertain. CDR3 length: 14 residues. Trimming pared 3 bases from V and 2 bases from J, leaving 9 bases between. Germline V CDR1 and CDR2: SEHNR, FQNEAQ (reference sequence).

The rearrangement joins TRBV4-2 to TRBJ2-3, with TRBD2 identical over 7 bases. CDR3 length: 16 amino acids. Germline V gene sequence: CDR1 LGHNA, CDR2 YNFKEQ. V trimming: 1 base; J trimming: 1 base; junction bases outside the gene matches: 5. The CDR3 reads CASSQVAGAGTDTQYF. Here the CDR3 DNA reads TGTGCCAGCAGCCAAGTGGCGGGAGCGGGCACAGATACGCAGTATTTT.

This rearrangement joins TRBV9 to TRBJ2-2, with D perhaps matching TRBD2 (5 bases). Germline V gene sequence: CDR1 SGDLS, CDR2 YYNGEE. This CDR3 is built from 14 residues. V lost 2 bases, J lost 4 bases, and 9 bases lay in between. The DNA of the CDR3 is TGTGCCAGCAGCGTCTCGGCGGGCACCGGGGAGCTGTTTTTT. Its protein product is CASSVSAGTGELFF.

The chain employs TRBV7-6 and TRBJ2-7, with D perhaps matching TRBD2 (6 bases). This CDR3 comprises 14 residues. The germline V and J ends were trimmed by 1 base and 4 bases, with 11 bases remaining between them. Germline V CDR1 and CDR2: SGHVS, FNYEAQ. This CDR3 reads CASSLEPGSYEQYF. Here the CDR3 DNA reads TGTGCCAGCAGCTTAGAGCCCGGGAGTTACGAGCAGTACTTC.